Each of the 17 T cell receptor beta chains below was sequenced from the same sample in a study of T cell changes during pregnancy in multiple sclerosis. Assay used: immunoSEQ multiplex PCR; TCRdb lists only in-frame clones, some missing. The table records around 29,000 clones, 75% to 90% of them present only once. The specimen was CD4+ T cells from peripheral blood mononuclear cells, collected in the first trimester of pregnancy. These receptors originate from a female donor in good health, enrolled as a control in a pregnancy study.

The DNA of the CDR3 is TGCGCCAGACGACAGGGGGCGGCAGATACGCAGTATTTT. It is translated as CARRQGAADTQYF. V is TRBV5-1 and J is TRBJ2-3; 10 bases are a match to TRBD1. The CDR3 length is 13 residues. V gave up 8 bases and J gave up 4 bases; unmatched junction bases: 4. The germline V gene has CDR1 SGHRS and CDR2 YFSETQ.

This chain uses TRBV1 with TRBJ2-1; TRBD2, the table's D call, was not compared with the DNA. TRBV1 is annotated as a pseudogene. The CDR3 has 18 residues. The CDR3 region is CTSSQGLRLPFPYNEQFF. CDR3 nucleotide sequence: TGCACCAGCAGCCAAGGGCTCAGACTACCATTCCCCTACAATGAGCAGTTCTTC.

J is TRBJ2-3 and V is TRBV15; D is undetermined. The CDR3 is 14 residues long. Trimming shortened V by 1 base and J by 3 bases, and 8 bases separated the two germline ends. The germline CDR1 and CDR2 sequences are LNHNV and YYDKDF (reference sequence). CDR3 coding DNA: TGTGCCACCAGCAGAGGCCCAGAAACAGATACGCAGTATTTT. This gives the protein CATSRGPETDTQYF.

This chain joins TRBV5-5 and TRBJ1-2; TRBD1 might be the D (6 bases). This CDR3 is built from 14 residues. Germline V CDR1 and CDR2: SGHKS, YYEKEE (reference sequence). Trimming removed 0 bases from V and 6 bases from J, with 12 bases in between. CDR3 coding DNA: TGTGCCAGCAGCTTGGTTCGGGGGGCGGATGGCTACACCTTC. Translation gives CASSLVRGADGYTF. Complete variable domain (other parts from reference TRBV5-5 and TRBJ1-2): DAGVTQSPTHLIKTRGQQVTLRCSPISGHKSVSWYQQVLGQGPQFIFQYYEKEERGRGNFPDRFSARQFPNYSSELNVNALLLGDSALYLCASSLVRGADGYTFGSGTRLTVV.

The chain is built from TRBV6-5 and TRBJ2-4; tentative D call: TRBD1 (5 bases). This CDR3 is built from 13 residues. V lost 2 bases and J 7 bases, leaving 9 bases between the germline ends. Germline V gene lookup returns CDR1 MNHEY and CDR2 SVGAGI. In DNA, the CDR3 is TGTGCCAGCAGTTACGTAAAGGGGAACATTCAGTACTTC. This codes for CASSYVKGNIQYF.

This sequence joins TRBV5-1 and TRBJ2-3; 7 bases are a match to TRBD1. The trim removed 4 bases at V and 4 bases at J, leaving 6 bases unmatched. CDR1 is SGHRS, CDR2 YFSETQ, per germline. The length of the CDR3 is 14 residues. This CDR3 is CASSLGQVADTQYF. The CDR3 DNA follows: TGCGCCAGCAGCCTTGGACAGGTAGCAGATACGCAGTATTTT.

V and J are TRBV18 and TRBJ2-1; TRBD2 aligns across 10 bases. Germline CDR1 and CDR2: KGHSH and LQKENI. V was clipped by 2 bases and J by 3 bases; unmatched bases: 7. The CDR3 consists of 17 residues. CDR3 bases: TGTGCCAGCTCACCAGAAGCTGCTAGCGGGGGCTACAATGAGCAGTTCTTC. It translates to CASSPEAASGGYNEQFF.

The chain employs TRBV6-1 and TRBJ2-5, with 10 bases matching TRBD2. The CDR3 sequence is 12 residues long. The V and J ends lost 10 bases and 5 bases, in that order; junction bases with no gene match: 4. Germline CDR1 reads MNHNS; CDR2 reads SASEGT. The CDR3 nucleotides read TGTGCCACAAAGCGGGGGGGGGAGACCCAGTACTTC. Protein product: CATKRGGETQYF.

The chain has TRBV7-8 and TRBJ1-1, with 7 bases that match TRBD1. Looked up from germline, CDR1 is SGHVS and CDR2 is FQNEAQ. The CDR3 extends over 14 amino acids. The ends lost 6 bases at V and 1 base at J; junction bases unmatched: 5. DNA for the CDR3: TGTGCCAGCAGTCTGGGACAGCAGAACACTGAAGCTTTCTTT. Residues: CASSLGQQNTEAFF.

The V and J genes are TRBV18 and TRBJ2-7, with D perhaps TRBD2 (5 bases). Germline assignment: CDR1 KGHSH and CDR2 LQKENI. V was shortened by 2 bases and J by 2 bases, with 10 bases between the two germline ends. The CDR3 totals 14 residues. The DNA of the CDR3 is TGTGCCAGCTCACCAGGAGGAGGAGCCTACGAGCAGTACTTC. As protein: CASSPGGGAYEQYF.

This chain connects TRBV15 to TRBJ2-3; no clear D gene. Germline-derived CDR1 and CDR2 are LNHNV and YYDKDF (reference sequence). The V end lost 1 base, the J end lost 2 bases, and 16 bases lay between the germline ends. The CDR3 is made up of 17 amino acids. CDR3 coding DNA: TGTGCCACCAGCAGAGGCCCTCCGCTAGGTTCCACAGATACGCAGTATTTT. Encoded protein: CATSRGPPLGSTDTQYF. Filled out from reference TRBV15 and TRBJ2-3, the complete variable domain reads DAMVIQNPRYQVTQFGKPVTLSCSQTLNHNVMYWYQQKSSQAPKLLFHYYDKDFNNEADTPDNFQSRRPNTSFCFLDIRSPGLGDTAMYLCATSRGPPLGSTDTQYFGPGTRLTVL.

The gene calls are TRBV18 and TRBJ1-2; 7 positions agree with TRBD1. The CDR3 is made up of 13 amino acids. The V segment lost 0 bases and the J segment 8 bases; nucleotides outside the gene matches: 3. The germline V gene has CDR1 KGHSH and CDR2 LQKENI. The CDR3 is CASSPPGGYGYTF. The CDR3 nucleotides are TGTGCCAGCTCACCACCAGGGGGCTACGGCTACACCTTC. Drawing the rest from reference TRBV18 and TRBJ1-2, the complete variable domain is NAGVMQNPRHLVRRRGQEARLRCSPMKGHSHVYWYRQLPEEGLKFMVYLQKENIIDESGMPKERFSAEFPKEGPSILRIQQVVRGDSAAYFCASSPPGGYGYTFGSGTRLTVV.

This chain uses TRBV7-2 with TRBJ2-1, with 7 bases lining up with TRBD2. CDR1 is SGHTA and CDR2 is FQGNSA in the germline V gene. V lost 2 bases and J lost 10; bases outside the gene matches: 8. The CDR3 runs to 14 residues. CDR3 sequence reads: CASSLYGRGYEQFF. CDR3 DNA sequence: TGTGCCAGCAGCTTATATGGGAGGGGTTACGAGCAGTTCTTC.

J is TRBJ2-5 and V is TRBV4-1, with 7 bases lining up with TRBD1. CDR1 and CDR2 (germline): MGHRA, YSYEKL. The CDR3 is made up of 15 amino acids. Trimming cost V 3 bases and J 3 bases; bases outside gene matches: 7. CDR3 loop: CASSHPATGKETQYF. The CDR3 region has the DNA TGCGCCAGCAGCCACCCGGCGACAGGGAAAGAGACCCAGTACTTC.

J is TRBJ2-5 and V is TRBV29-1; 7 bases are shared with TRBD1. The J call is in doubt because the DNA end fits TRBJ2-7 better. CDR1 and CDR2 (germline): SQVTM, ANQGSEA. The CDR3 contains 12 residues. CDR3 nucleotides: TGCAGCGTTGGCCAGGGGGTGGGCGAGCAGTACTTC. Translating gives CSVGQGVGEQYF.

The chain links TRBV28 to TRBJ2-1; the match to TRBD1 covers 7 bases. Germline V CDR1 and CDR2: MDHEN, SYDVKM. The CDR3 consists of 12 residues. V trimming: 9 bases; J trimming: 10 bases; junction bases outside the gene matches: 9. CDR3 in DNA: TGTGCCAGTTCGACAGGGTCGCGAGAGCAGTTCTTC. Its protein is CASSTGSREQFF.

The chain has TRBV4-3 and TRBJ2-3, with 7 positions matching TRBD2. This CDR3 contains 17 residues. Unmatched junction bases numbered 10, after V lost 1 base and J lost 3 bases. Germline V CDR1 and CDR2: LGHNA, YSLEER. The chain's CDR3 is CASSQGEWEGRTDTQYF. CDR3 DNA: TGCGCCAGCAGCCAAGGGGAGTGGGAGGGCCGGACAGATACGCAGTATTTT.